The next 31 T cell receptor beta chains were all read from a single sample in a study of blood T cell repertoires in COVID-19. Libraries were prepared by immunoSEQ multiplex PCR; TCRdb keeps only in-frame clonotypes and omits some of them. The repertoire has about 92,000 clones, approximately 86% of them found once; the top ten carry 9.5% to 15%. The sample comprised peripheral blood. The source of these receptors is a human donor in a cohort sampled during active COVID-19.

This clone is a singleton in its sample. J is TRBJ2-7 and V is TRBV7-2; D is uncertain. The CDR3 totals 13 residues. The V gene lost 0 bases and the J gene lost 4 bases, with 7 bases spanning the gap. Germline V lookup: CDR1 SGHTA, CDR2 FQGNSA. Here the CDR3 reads CASSLAADYEQYF. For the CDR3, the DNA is TGTGCCAGCAGCTTAGCGGCGGATTACGAGCAGTACTTC. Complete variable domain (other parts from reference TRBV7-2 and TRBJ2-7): GAGVSQSPSNKVTEKGKDVELRCDPISGHTALYWYRQSLGQGLEFLIYFQGNSAPDKSGLPSDRFSAERTGGSVSTLTIQRTQQEDSAVYLCASSLAADYEQYFGPGTRLTVT.

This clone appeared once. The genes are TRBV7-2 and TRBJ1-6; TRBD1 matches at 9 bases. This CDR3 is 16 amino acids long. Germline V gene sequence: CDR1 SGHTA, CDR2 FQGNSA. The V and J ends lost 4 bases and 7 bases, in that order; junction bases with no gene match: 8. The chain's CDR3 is CASSSRLTGGNSPLHF. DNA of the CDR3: TGTGCCAGCAGCTCGCGGTTGACAGGGGGAAATTCACCCCTCCACTTT.

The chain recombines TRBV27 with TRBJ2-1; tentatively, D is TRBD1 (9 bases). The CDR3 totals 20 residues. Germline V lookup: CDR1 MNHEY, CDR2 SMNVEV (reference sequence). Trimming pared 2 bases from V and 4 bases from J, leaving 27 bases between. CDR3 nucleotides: TGTGCCAGCAGTTTAGGCCTGGGACAGGGAAGCGGGAGAAGGTACAATGAGCAGTTCTTC. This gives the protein CASSLGLGQGSGRRYNEQFF.

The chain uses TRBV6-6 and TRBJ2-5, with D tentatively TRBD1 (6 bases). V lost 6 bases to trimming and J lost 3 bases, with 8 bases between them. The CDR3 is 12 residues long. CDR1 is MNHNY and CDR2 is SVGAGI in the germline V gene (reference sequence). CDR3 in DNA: TGTGCCAGCAGAGGGGGAAAAGAGACCCAGTACTTC. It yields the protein CASRGGKETQYF.

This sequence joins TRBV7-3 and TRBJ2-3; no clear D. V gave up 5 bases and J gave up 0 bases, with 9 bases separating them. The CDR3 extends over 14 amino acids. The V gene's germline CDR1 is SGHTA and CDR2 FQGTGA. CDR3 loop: CASSLKASTDTQYF. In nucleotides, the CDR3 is TGTGCCAGCAGCCTTAAAGCTAGCACAGATACGCAGTATTTT. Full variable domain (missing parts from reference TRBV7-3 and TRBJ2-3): GAGVSQTPSNKVTEKGKYVELRCDPISGHTALYWYRQSLGQGPEFLIYFQGTGAADDSGLPNDRFFAVRPEGSVSTLKIQRTERGDSAVYLCASSLKASTDTQYFGPGTRLTVL.

The CDR3 loop reads CASSVAIEARNYGYTF. The CDR3 DNA reads TGTGCCAGCAGCGTAGCAATCGAGGCACGGAACTATGGCTACACCTTC. V is TRBV9 and J is TRBJ1-2, with D uncertain. V dropped 0 bases and J dropped 2 bases, with 14 bases sitting between them. CDR3 size: 16 residues. Germline V gene data show CDR1 as SGDLS and CDR2 as YYNGEE.

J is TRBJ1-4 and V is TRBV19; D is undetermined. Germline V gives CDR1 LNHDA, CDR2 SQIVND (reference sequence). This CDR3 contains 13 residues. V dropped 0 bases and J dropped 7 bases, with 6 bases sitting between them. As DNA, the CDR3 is TGTGCCAGTAGTATAGATCTAAGTGAAAAACTGTTTTTT. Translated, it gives CASSIDLSEKLFF.

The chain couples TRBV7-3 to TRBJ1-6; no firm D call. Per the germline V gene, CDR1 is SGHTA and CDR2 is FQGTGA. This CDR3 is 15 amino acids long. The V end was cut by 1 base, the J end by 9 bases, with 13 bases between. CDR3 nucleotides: TGTGCCAGCAGCTTAATGGGTGTTAGAGGTTCACCCCTCCACTTT. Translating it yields CASSLMGVRGSPLHF.

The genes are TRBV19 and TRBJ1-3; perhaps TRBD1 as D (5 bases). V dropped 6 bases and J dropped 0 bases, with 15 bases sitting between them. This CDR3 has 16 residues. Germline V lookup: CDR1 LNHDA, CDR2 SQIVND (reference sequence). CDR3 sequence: CASRLGAQSSGNTIYF. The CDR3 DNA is TGTGCCAGTAGACTTGGGGCGCAGAGCTCTGGAAACACCATATATTTT.

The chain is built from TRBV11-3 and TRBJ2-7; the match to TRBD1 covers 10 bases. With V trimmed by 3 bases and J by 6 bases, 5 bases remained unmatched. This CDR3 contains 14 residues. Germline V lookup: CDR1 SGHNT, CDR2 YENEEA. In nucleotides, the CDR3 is TGTGCCAGCAGCTTTGGACAGGGGGTTGGCGAGCAGTACTTC. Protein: CASSFGQGVGEQYF.

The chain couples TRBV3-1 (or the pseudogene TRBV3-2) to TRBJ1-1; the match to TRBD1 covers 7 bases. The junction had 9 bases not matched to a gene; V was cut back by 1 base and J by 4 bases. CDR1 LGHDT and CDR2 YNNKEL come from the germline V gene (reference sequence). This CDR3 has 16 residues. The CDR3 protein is CASSQVADRVGTEAFF. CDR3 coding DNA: TGTGCCAGCAGCCAAGTAGCAGACAGGGTTGGCACTGAAGCTTTCTTT.

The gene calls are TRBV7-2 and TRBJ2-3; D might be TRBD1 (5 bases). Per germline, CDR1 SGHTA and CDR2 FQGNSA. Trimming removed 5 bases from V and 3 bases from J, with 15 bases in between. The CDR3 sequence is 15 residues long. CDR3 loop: CASSRGWQGTDTQYF. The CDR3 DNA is TGTGCCAGCAGCCGCGGATGGCAGGGAACAGATACGCAGTATTTT.

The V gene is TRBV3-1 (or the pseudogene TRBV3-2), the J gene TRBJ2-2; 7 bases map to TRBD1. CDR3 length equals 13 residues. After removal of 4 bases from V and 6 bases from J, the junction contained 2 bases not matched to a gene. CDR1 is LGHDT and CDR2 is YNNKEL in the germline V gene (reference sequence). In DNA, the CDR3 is TGTGCCAGCAGCCCTCAGGGGGCCGGGGAGCTGTTTTTT. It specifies CASSPQGAGELFF.

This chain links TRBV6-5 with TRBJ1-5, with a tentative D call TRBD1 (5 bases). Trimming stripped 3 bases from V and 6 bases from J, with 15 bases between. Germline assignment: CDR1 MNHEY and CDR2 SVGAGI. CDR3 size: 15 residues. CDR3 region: CASSYGGGVGQPQHF. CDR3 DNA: TGTGCCAGCAGTTATGGCGGAGGGGTGGGTCAGCCCCAGCATTTT.

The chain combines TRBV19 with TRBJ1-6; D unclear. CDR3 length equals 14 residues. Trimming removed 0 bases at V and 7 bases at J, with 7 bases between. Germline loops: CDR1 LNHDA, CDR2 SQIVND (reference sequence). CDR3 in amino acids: CASSIDRWNSPLHF. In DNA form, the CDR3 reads TGTGCCAGTAGTATAGACAGGTGGAATTCACCCCTCCACTTT.

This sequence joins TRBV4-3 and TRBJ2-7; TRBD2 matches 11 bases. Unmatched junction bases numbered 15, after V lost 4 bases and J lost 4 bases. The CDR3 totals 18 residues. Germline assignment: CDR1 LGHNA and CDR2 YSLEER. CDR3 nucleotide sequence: TGCGCCAGCAGCCTCCGTCGACCAACTAGCGGGAGAGATTACGAGCAGTACTTC. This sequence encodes CASSLRRPTSGRDYEQYF.

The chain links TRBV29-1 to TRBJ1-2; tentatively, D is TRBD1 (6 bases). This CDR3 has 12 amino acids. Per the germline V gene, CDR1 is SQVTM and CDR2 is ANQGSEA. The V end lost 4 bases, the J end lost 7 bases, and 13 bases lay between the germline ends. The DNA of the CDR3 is TGCAGCGTTGTAGGGGGGGTTCTTGGCTACACCTTC. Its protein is CSVVGGVLGYTF.

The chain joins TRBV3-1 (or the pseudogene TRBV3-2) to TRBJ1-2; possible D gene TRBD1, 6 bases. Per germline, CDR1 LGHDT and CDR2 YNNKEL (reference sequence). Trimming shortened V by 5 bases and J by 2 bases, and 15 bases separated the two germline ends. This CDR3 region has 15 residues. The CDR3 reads CASSNLLGQNYGYTF. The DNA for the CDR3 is TGTGCCAGCAGCAACCTGCTAGGACAGAACTATGGCTACACCTTC.

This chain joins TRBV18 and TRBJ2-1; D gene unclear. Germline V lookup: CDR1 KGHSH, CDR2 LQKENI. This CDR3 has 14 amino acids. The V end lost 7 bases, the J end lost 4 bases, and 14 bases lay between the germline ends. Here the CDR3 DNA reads TGTGCCAGCTACAAGTCGTCACCTTACAATGAGCAGTTCTTC. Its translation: CASYKSSPYNEQFF.

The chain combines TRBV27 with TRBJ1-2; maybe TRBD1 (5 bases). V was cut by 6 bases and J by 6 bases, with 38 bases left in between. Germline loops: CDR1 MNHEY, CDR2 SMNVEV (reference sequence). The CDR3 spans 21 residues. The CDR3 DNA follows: TGTGCCAGCAGCCGAACAGGCACCATGATCCTAAGGCTCCATCGTGTCGATGGCTACACCTTC. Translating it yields CASSRTGTMILRLHRVDGYTF.

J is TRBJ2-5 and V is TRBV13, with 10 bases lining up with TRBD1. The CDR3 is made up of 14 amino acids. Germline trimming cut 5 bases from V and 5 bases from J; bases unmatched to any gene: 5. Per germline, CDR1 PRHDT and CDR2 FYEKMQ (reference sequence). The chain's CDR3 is CASSPTGGAETQYF. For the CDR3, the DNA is TGTGCCAGCAGCCCGACAGGGGGCGCGGAGACCCAGTACTTC. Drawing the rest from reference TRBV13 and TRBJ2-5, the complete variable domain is AAGVIQSPRHLIKEKRETATLKCYPIPRHDTVYWYQQGPGQDPQFLISFYEKMQSDKGSIPDRFSAQQFSDYHSELNMSSLELGDSALYFCASSPTGGAETQYFGPGTRLLVL.

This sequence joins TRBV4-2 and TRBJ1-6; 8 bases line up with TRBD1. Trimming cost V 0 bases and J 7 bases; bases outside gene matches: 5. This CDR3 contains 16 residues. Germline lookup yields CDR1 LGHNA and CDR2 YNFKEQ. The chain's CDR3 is CASSQDRTGLNSPLHF. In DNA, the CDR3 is TGTGCCAGCAGCCAAGATAGGACAGGGCTAAATTCACCCCTCCACTTT.

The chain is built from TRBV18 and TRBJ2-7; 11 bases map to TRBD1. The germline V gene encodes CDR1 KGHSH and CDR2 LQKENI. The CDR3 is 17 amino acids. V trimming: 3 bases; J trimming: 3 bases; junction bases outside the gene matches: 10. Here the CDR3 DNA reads TGTGCCAGCTCACCCCGGGACAGGGGGTCCTCTGGCTACGAGCAGTACTTC. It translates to CASSPRDRGSSGYEQYF.

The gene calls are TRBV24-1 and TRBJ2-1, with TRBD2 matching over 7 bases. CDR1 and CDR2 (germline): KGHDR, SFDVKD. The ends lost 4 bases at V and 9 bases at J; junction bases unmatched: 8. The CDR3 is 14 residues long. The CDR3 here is CATSDGLELTEQFF. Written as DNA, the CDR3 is TGTGCCACCAGTGACGGACTAGAATTGACTGAGCAGTTCTTC.

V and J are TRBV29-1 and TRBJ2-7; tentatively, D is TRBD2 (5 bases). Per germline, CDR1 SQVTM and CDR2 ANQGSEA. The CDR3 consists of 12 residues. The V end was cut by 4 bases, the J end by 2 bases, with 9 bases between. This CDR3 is CSVGGRAYEQYF. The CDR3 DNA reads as TGCAGCGTTGGAGGGAGAGCCTACGAGCAGTACTTC.

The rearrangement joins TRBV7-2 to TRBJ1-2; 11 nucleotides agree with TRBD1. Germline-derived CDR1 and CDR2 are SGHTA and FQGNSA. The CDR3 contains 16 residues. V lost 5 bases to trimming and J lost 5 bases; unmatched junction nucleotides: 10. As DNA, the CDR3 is TGTGCCAGCAGCCGGGAAAGGACAGGGGGCATATATGGCTACACCTTC. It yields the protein CASSRERTGGIYGYTF. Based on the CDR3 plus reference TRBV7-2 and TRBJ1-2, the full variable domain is GAGVSQSPSNKVTEKGKDVELRCDPISGHTALYWYRQSLGQGLEFLIYFQGNSAPDKSGLPSDRFSAERTGGSVSTLTIQRTQQEDSAVYLCASSRERTGGIYGYTFGSGTRLTVV.

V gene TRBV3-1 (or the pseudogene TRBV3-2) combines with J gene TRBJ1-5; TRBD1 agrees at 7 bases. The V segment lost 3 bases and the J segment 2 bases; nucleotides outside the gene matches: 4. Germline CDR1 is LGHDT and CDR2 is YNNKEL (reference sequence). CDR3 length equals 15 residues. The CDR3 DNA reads TGTGCCAGCAGCCATGCCGGACAGGGCAATCAGCCCCAGCATTTT. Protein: CASSHAGQGNQPQHF.

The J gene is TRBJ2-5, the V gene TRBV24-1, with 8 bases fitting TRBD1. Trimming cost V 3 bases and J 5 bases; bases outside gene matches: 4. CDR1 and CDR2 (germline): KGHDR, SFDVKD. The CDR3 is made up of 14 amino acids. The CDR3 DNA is TGTGCCACCAGTGATCGACAGGGGAGGGAGACCCAGTACTTC. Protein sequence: CATSDRQGRETQYF.

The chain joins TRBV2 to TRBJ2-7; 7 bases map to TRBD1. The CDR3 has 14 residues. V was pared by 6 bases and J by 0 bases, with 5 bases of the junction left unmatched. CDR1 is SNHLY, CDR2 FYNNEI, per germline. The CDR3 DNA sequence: TGTGCCAGCAGGTTCAGGGGGAGCTCCTACGAGCAGTACTTC. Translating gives CASRFRGSSYEQYF.

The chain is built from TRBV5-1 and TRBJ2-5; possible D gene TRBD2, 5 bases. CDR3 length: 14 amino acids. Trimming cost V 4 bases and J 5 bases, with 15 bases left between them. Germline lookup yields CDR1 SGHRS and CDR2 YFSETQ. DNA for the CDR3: TGCGCCAGCAGCGGGATGGCTAGCTCCGAGACCCAGTACTTC. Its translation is CASSGMASSETQYF. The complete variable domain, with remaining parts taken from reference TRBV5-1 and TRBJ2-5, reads KAGVTQTPRYLIKTRGQQVTLSCSPISGHRSVSWYQQTPGQGLQFLFEYFSETQRNKGNFPGRFSGRQFSNSRSEMNVSTLELGDSALYLCASSGMASSETQYFGPGTRLLVL.

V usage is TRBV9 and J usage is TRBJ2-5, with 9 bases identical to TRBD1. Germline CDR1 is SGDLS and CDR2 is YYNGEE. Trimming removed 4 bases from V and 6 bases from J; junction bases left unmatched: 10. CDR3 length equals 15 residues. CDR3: CASSSGQGSGKTQYF. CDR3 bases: TGTGCCAGCAGCTCCGGACAGGGGAGTGGTAAGACCCAGTACTTC.